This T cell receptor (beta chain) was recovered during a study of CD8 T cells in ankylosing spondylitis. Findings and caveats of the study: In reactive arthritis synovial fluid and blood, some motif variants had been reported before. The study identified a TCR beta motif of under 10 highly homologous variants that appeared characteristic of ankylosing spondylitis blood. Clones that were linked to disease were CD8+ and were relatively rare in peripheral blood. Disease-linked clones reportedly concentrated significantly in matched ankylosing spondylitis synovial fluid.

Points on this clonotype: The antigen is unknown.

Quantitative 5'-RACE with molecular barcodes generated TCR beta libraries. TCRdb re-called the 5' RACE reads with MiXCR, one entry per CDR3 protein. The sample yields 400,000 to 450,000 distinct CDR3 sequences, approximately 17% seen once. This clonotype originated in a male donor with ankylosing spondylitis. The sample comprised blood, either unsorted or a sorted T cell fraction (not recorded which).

The CDR3 loop reads CASQREDSPLHF. The CDR3, as DNA: TGTGCCAGCCAAAGAGAGGACTCACCCCTCCACTTT. This chain links TRBV2 with TRBJ1-6, with D unclear. CDR3 length equals 12 residues. V was pared by 8 bases and J by 10 bases, with 12 bases between. Per germline, CDR1 SNHLY and CDR2 FYNNEI.